A selection of T cell receptor beta chains follows, all from one sample in a study of blood T cell repertoires in COVID-19. Here immunoSEQ multiplex PCR was the method, and the copy in TCRdb shows in-frame clones only, minus some. The table includes 210,000 or so clones, 87% detected once. The specimen was peripheral blood. Receptor source: a woman under 30 who had recovered from COVID-19. CDR3s leave out the opening cysteine and the closing phenylalanine or tryptophan.

V	J	CDR3
TRBV2	TRBJ1-2	ASSVGGPNGYT
TRBV9	TRBJ1-5	ASSADTNQPQH
TRBV11-3	TRBJ2-3	ASSSGLAGGIDTQY
TRBV2	TRBJ2-3	ASSSGRGLADTDTQY
TRBV10-3	TRBJ2-3	AISERLGVAGETDTQY
TRBV6-5	TRBJ2-7	ASSFRDRSQRY
TRBV5-1	TRBJ2-1	ASSKGLDSYEQF
TRBV28	TRBJ2-2	ASSSLGLAGSDGELF
TRBV4-3	TRBJ2-1	ASSQEGSGRLGKF
TRBV24-1	TRBJ2-6	ATSDSPGQGTSGANVLT
TRBV9	TRBJ2-1	ASSPGLAHNEQF
TRBV3-1/TRBV3-2	TRBJ1-2	ASSQAAASGYT
TRBV25-1	TRBJ1-1	ASSEVSHTKVNTEAF
TRBV5-6	TRBJ2-7	ASSSTMYEQY
TRBV30	TRBJ1-2	AWSRQGNYGYT
TRBV30	TRBJ2-1	AGQVYYNEQF
TRBV6-1	TRBJ2-2	ASSEGGDGELF
TRBV19	TRBJ1-1	ASSISHRVGTEAF
TRBV5-1	TRBJ1-2	ASSLVGDLTGGWTNYGYT
TRBV5-4	TRBJ2-2	ASSFLARRDTGELF
TRBV27	TRBJ1-1	ASSFGPNPAGVNTEAF
TRBV19	TRBJ2-1	ASSIGTGRPQGSYNEQF
TRBV5-4	TRBJ1-2	ASSPGGRGDYGYT
TRBV2	TRBJ2-3	ASSEALSTSVRADTQY
TRBV5-5	TRBJ2-7	ASSPGFSSYEQY
TRBV19	TRBJ2-1	ASSISDYNEQF
TRBV15	TRBJ1-2	ATNRPGVYGYT
TRBV11-3	TRBJ2-1	ASSRTGLDNEQF
TRBV4-1	TRBJ2-3	ASSQTAFSTDTQY
TRBV15	TRBJ1-1	ATSGGQTEAF
TRBV15	TRBJ2-2	ATGAANTGELF
TRBV6-5	TRBJ1-2	ASKLGLSYGYT
TRBV5-5	TRBJ2-1	ASSYLGTGNEQF
TRBV15	TRBJ1-6	ATSVTRGRGSPLH
TRBV24-1	TRBJ1-5	ATSARDSFGPQH
TRBV30	TRBJ1-3	AWSLYSGNTIY
TRBV5-4	TRBJ1-1	ASSLDRDLEAF
TRBV5-1	TRBJ2-7	ASSSVGGRSDEQY
TRBV4-3	TRBJ1-1	ASSQEGGNTEAF
TRBV4-1	TRBJ1-2	ASSQVDGQGAYGYT
TRBV5-1	TRBJ2-3	ASSLGQPDTQY
TRBV28	TRBJ2-1	ASSFTSDSYNEQF
TRBV4-1	TRBJ2-7	ASSQVGTRTAGKQY
TRBV10-2	TRBJ2-7	ASSWTKEEQY
TRBV28	TRBJ1-2	ASSFAGVFNGYT
TRBV3-1/TRBV3-2	TRBJ2-1	ASSQERLSSYNEQF
TRBV7-2	TRBJ1-1	ASSYRNTEAF
TRBV10-2	TRBJ2-7	ASRVWDGSSYEQY
TRBV4-1	TRBJ1-3	ASRRQPGSIFGNTIY
TRBV19	TRBJ1-2	ASSRTGSDGYT
TRBV5-1	TRBJ2-1	ASTPSTGDSYNEQF
TRBV28	TRBJ1-1	ASSTGGELGTEAF
TRBV7-2	TRBJ1-2	ASSLGTGGGYGYT
TRBV7-6	TRBJ2-7	ASSSGTSGTSYEQY
TRBV11-3	TRBJ1-1	ASSQTGDTEAF
TRBV18	TRBJ2-2	ASSLHRGRNGELF
TRBV6-6	TRBJ2-7	ASRGENRAWYEQY
TRBV4-1	TRBJ2-6	ASSQDVIGANVLT
TRBV29-1	TRBJ2-1	SVDLAGGNEQF
TRBV10-2	TRBJ2-1	ASSASLAGGGGNEQF